This is a list of T cell receptor beta chains from one sample in a study of blood T cells in healthy people across ages. TCRdb re-called the 5' RACE reads with MiXCR, one entry per CDR3 protein. The repertoire holds 500,000 to 600,000 distinct CDR3 sequences, with roughly 28% as singletons. Input material: blood. Source of these receptors: a woman aged 70-85 years in good health. Each CDR3 is given with its conserved first and last residue. Fields, in order: J gene, clone size, D gene, V gene, CDR3 protein, CDR3 DNA. The D gene is left open where the match is weak. For some rows the clone size is stated as once, few or many, or as a class when expanded; others skip it.

J: TRBJ1-5; size: few; D: TRBD1; V: TRBV6-6; CDR3: CASTNRGLEQPQHF; DNA: TGTGCCAGCACCAACAGGGGGTTGGAACAGCCCCAGCATTTT
J: TRBJ2-7; size: few; D: .; V: TRBV9; CDR3: CASSVGGALSYEQYF; DNA: TGTGCCAGCAGCGTGGGCGGGGCTCTCTCCTACGAGCAGTACTTC
J: TRBJ2-5; size: few; D: .; V: TRBV11-1; CDR3: CASSPGRTGMETQYF; DNA: TGTGCCAGCAGCCCAGGGAGGACGGGGATGGAGACCCAGTACTTC
J: TRBJ1-1; size: few; D: .; V: TRBV6-9; CDR3: CASSSSGTKAFF; DNA: TGTGCCAGCAGCTCCTCCGGGACAAAAGCTTTCTTT
J: TRBJ2-4; size: .; D: .; V: TRBV12-3/TRBV12-4; CDR3: CASSQNRGTPNIQYF; DNA: TGTGCCAGCAGCCAAAACCGGGGAACTCCAAACATTCAGTACTTC
J: TRBJ1-1; size: few; D: .; V: TRBV5-1; CDR3: CASSLGVWTEAFF; DNA: TGCGCCAGCAGCTTGGGGGTTTGGACTGAAGCTTTCTTT
J: TRBJ2-3; size: .; D: .; V: TRBV3-1; CDR3: CASSQCRPARSTDTQYF; DNA: TGTGCCAGCAGCCAATGCCGCCCGGCGCGTTCCACAGATACGCAGTATTTT
J: TRBJ2-3; size: .; D: .; V: TRBV3-1; CDR3: CASSLLDMATQYF; DNA: TGTGCCAGCAGCCTCCTGGACATGGCCACGCAGTATTTT
J: TRBJ2-5; size: few; D: TRBD1; V: TRBV5-5; CDR3: CASSPSPTGEETQYF; DNA: TGTGCCAGCAGCCCTAGCCCGACAGGGGAAGAGACCCAGTACTTC
J: TRBJ2-5; size: many; D: TRBD2; V: TRBV5-1; CDR3: CASSFSGGQETQYF; DNA: TGTGCCAGCAGCTTTAGCGGGGGGCAAGAGACCCAGTACTTC